Listed here are 20 T cell receptor beta chains from one sample, sequenced in a study of Ad26.COV2.S vaccination and SARS-CoV-2 variants. TCRdb's copy holds only in-frame clones and misses some; the assay was immunoSEQ multiplex PCR. This table holds 350,000 to 450,000 clones, about 91% found once. The sequenced sample was peripheral blood, obtained after recovery from COVID-19. Every receptor here comes from a human donor who had recovered from COVID-19.

In nucleotides, the CDR3 is TGTGCCAGCAGCGTAGGTATTAGCTTACTCTACGAGCAGTACTTC. Amino acids: CASSVGISLLYEQYF. The chain links TRBV9 to TRBJ2-7; D ambiguous. CDR1 is SGDLS, CDR2 YYNGEE, per germline. V gave up 0 bases and J gave up 3 bases, with 13 bases separating them. This CDR3 region has 15 residues.

This chain uses TRBV5-1 with TRBJ1-2; 10 bases match TRBD1. Germline values: CDR1 SGHRS, CDR2 YFSETQ. Trimming at V came to 7 bases and at J to 4 bases, leaving 4 bases not matched to a gene. The CDR3 contains 13 residues. CDR3 DNA: TGCGCCAGCGTACGGGACAGGGGCTATGGCTACACCTTC. Translating gives CASVRDRGYGYTF.

The chain uses TRBV19 and TRBJ1-2; D remains ambiguous. The CDR3 consists of 16 residues. Between the trimmed V and J ends, which lost 4 bases and 2 bases, there was a span of 17 bases. Germline V gene lookup returns CDR1 LNHDA and CDR2 SQIVND (reference sequence). The CDR3 here is CASSTTLSSRNYGYTF. DNA for the CDR3: TGTGCCAGTAGTACGACCTTAAGTAGTAGGAACTATGGCTACACCTTC.

The chain combines TRBV15 with TRBJ2-6; the D gene is possibly TRBD2 (6 bases). Trimming shortened V by 4 bases and J by 2 bases, and 12 bases separated the two germline ends. Per the germline V gene, CDR1 is LNHNV and CDR2 is YYDKDF (reference sequence). This CDR3 is 16 amino acids long. Here the CDR3 reads CATSTMGGAGANVLTF. CDR3 bases: TGTGCCACCAGCACAATGGGGGGAGCTGGGGCCAACGTCCTGACTTTC.

CDR3 loop: CASRPQAATNEKLFF. The CDR3 bases are TGCGCCAGCCGACCCCAGGCGGCAACTAATGAAAAACTGTTTTTT. The chain has TRBV5-1 and TRBJ1-4, with D unclear. The CDR3 consists of 15 residues. CDR1 is SGHRS and CDR2 is YFSETQ in the germline V gene. V was shortened by 7 bases and J by 0 bases, with 13 bases between the two germline ends. Together with reference TRBV5-1 and TRBJ1-4, the CDR3 gives the full variable domain: KAGVTQTPRYLIKTRGQQVTLSCSPISGHRSVSWYQQTPGQGLQFLFEYFSETQRNKGNFPGRFSGRQFSNSRSEMNVSTLELGDSALYLCASRPQAATNEKLFFGSGTQLSVL.

This sequence joins TRBV2 and TRBJ2-1; 9 nucleotides line up with TRBD2. Unmatched junction bases numbered 7, after V lost 4 bases and J lost 9 bases. Germline V lookup: CDR1 SNHLY, CDR2 FYNNEI. The CDR3 extends over 14 amino acids. The CDR3 nucleotides read TGTGCCAGCAGTGCCCGCGGGGGGGCGGGTGAGCAGTTCTTC. It encodes CASSARGGAGEQFF.

Remarks on this clone: The sample holds other DNA sequences that translate to the same CDR3. The chain joins TRBV9 to TRBJ1-1; D gene unclear. CDR3 length equals 14 residues. Germline V gene data show CDR1 as SGDLS and CDR2 as YYNGEE. Trimming removed 0 bases at V and 1 base at J, with 7 bases between. CDR3: CASSVGQKNTEAFF. The DNA for the CDR3 is TGTGCCAGCAGCGTAGGGCAGAAGAACACTGAAGCTTTCTTT.

This chain links TRBV13 with TRBJ2-5; 8 bases match TRBD1. This CDR3 comprises 14 residues. Germline CDR1 reads PRHDT; CDR2 reads FYEKMQ (reference sequence). The V gene end was trimmed by 2 bases and the J gene end by 4 bases; junction bases not matched to a gene: 3. The CDR3, as DNA: TGTGCCAGCAGCTTACAGGGGGCAGGAGAGACCCAGTACTTC. This encodes CASSLQGAGETQYF.

V and J are TRBV5-4 and TRBJ1-1; D is ambiguous. The germline V gene has CDR1 SGHNT and CDR2 YYREEE (reference sequence). Trimming took 0 bases from V and 6 from J, leaving 15 bases between them. This CDR3 comprises 15 residues. DNA for the CDR3: TGTGCCAGCAGCTTGGTCAGGTCGAGTTCTGCTGAAGCTTTCTTT. Translation gives CASSLVRSSSAEAFF.

The V gene is TRBV28, the J gene TRBJ1-2; D is unresolved. V shed 8 bases and J shed 4 bases, with 8 bases lying between them. Germline lookup yields CDR1 MDHEN and CDR2 SYDVKM. The CDR3 consists of 11 residues. CDR3 residues: CASYHTYGYTF. CDR3 bases: TGTGCCAGCTACCACACCTATGGCTACACCTTC.

The rearrangement links TRBV5-4 to TRBJ1-1, with D perhaps matching TRBD1 (6 bases). Trimming left V 4 bases short and J 0 bases short, with 13 bases between. Germline V gene data show CDR1 as SGHNT and CDR2 as YYREEE (reference sequence). The CDR3 is made up of 15 amino acids. CDR3 region: CASSPPKGVNTEAFF. The CDR3 DNA follows: TGTGCCAGCAGCCCCCCTAAGGGGGTGAACACTGAAGCTTTCTTT. The full variable domain, in which reference TRBV5-4 and TRBJ1-1 provide the parts outside the CDR3, is ETGVTQSPTHLIKTRGQQVTLRCSSQSGHNTVSWYQQALGQGPQFIFQYYREEENGRGNFPPRFSGLQFPNYSSELNVNALELDDSALYLCASSPPKGVNTEAFFGQGTRLTVV.

The J gene is TRBJ1-4, the V gene TRBV2; D remains ambiguous. The CDR3 length is 14 residues. The germline gives CDR1 SNHLY, CDR2 FYNNEI. The V and J ends lost 4 bases and 8 bases respectively, with 14 bases between them. The CDR3 DNA is TGTGCCAGCAGTGCGCGGGTACCGAACGAAAAACTGTTTTTT. Translating gives CASSARVPNEKLFF.

This clone has more than one count but fewer than ten. The chain uses TRBV5-1 and TRBJ2-1; no clear D. The CDR3 extends over 14 amino acids. The V end was cut by 7 bases, the J end by 0 bases, with 11 bases between. The germline CDR1 and CDR2 sequences are SGHRS and YFSETQ. The DNA of the CDR3 is TGCGCCAGCGGGATCGAGACCTCCTACAATGAGCAGTTCTTC. This translates into CASGIETSYNEQFF.

The V call is TRBV7-3, the J call TRBJ2-3; 11 nucleotides match TRBD2. With V trimmed by 5 bases and J by 6 bases, 7 bases remained unmatched. The CDR3 sequence is 15 residues long. Per germline, CDR1 SGHTA and CDR2 FQGTGA. CDR3 bases: TGTGCCAGCAGCCCCTCTAGCGGGGGGTGGGATACGCAGTATTTT. Translating it yields CASSPSSGGWDTQYF.

The chain employs TRBV7-2 and TRBJ1-5; possible D gene TRBD1, 5 bases. V lost 7 bases, J lost 6 bases, and 13 bases lay in between. This CDR3 region has 13 residues. CDR1 is SGHTA, CDR2 FQGNSA, per germline. The CDR3 DNA sequence: TGTGCCAGCACCAGTACTGGGGGTCAGCCCCAGCATTTT. This sequence encodes CASTSTGGQPQHF.

This chain uses TRBV10-3 with TRBJ1-2; tentatively, D is TRBD1 (5 bases). Germline CDR1 and CDR2: ENHRY and SYGVKD. This CDR3 is 12 amino acids long. Deletions cut 3 bases from V and 6 bases from J, with 8 bases between. CDR3 loop: CAISDRVNGYTF. DNA of the CDR3: TGTGCCATCAGTGACAGGGTCAATGGCTACACCTTC.

Here the CDR3 reads CASSQGGTVSYEQYF. CDR3 DNA: TGCGCCAGCAGCCAAGGCGGGACAGTTTCCTACGAGCAGTACTTC. This chain joins TRBV4-1 and TRBJ2-7; D is perhaps TRBD1 (7 bases). Germline V gene data show CDR1 as MGHRA and CDR2 as YSYEKL. The CDR3 has 15 residues. Deletions cut 1 base from V and 1 base from J, with 11 bases between.

V gene TRBV5-1 combines with J gene TRBJ2-2, with 11 positions matching TRBD1. Germline V gives CDR1 SGHRS, CDR2 YFSETQ. This CDR3 is built from 16 residues. Losses at the gene ends were 6 bases for V and 3 bases for J; bases not matched to a gene: 7. The CDR3 DNA is TGCGCCAGCACATTGCGGGGACAGGGGGACACCGGGGAGCTGTTTTTT. This codes for CASTLRGQGDTGELFF.

The rearrangement links TRBV6-5 to TRBJ2-1; D assignment may be TRBD1 or TRBD2 (5 bases each). Trimming pared 0 bases from V and 9 bases from J, leaving 12 bases between. This CDR3 comprises 14 residues. Germline V CDR1 and CDR2: MNHEY, SVGAGI. The CDR3 DNA reads TGTGCCAGCAGTTACTCCGGGACCGGTACTGAGCAGTTCTTC. Amino acids: CASSYSGTGTEQFF.

V and J are TRBV27 and TRBJ1-1, with 7 bases fitting TRBD1. The V and J ends lost 3 bases and 1 base, in that order; junction bases with no gene match: 8. This CDR3 contains 16 residues. The germline V gene encodes CDR1 MNHEY and CDR2 SMNVEV (reference sequence). The CDR3 region has the DNA TGTGCCAGCAGTTTCGGGGACAGCAATTCGAACACTGAAGCTTTCTTT. As protein: CASSFGDSNSNTEAFF.